A selection of T cell receptor beta chains follows, all from one sample in a study of blood T cell repertoires in COVID-19. TCRdb's table, derived via immunoSEQ multiplex PCR, lists solely in-frame clones and lacks some. The sample includes about 140,000 clones, approximately 84% seen only once; the top ten take 5.5%. The sequencing input was PBMCs or T cells enriched from blood (not recorded which). These receptor sequences come from a man aged 35-49 years with acute COVID-19. The CDR3 runs from the conserved cysteine through the conserved F or W. Fields, in order: clone size, J gene, V gene, D gene, CDR3 DNA, CDR3 protein. A D gene is named only where the DNA matches it firmly. A row's size may be missing; if present it is once, few, many or a size class.

- | TRBJ2-1 | TRBV5-1 | - | TGCGCCAGCAGCTTGGGGGGGAGGAATGAGCAGTTCTTC | CASSLGGRNEQFF
few | TRBJ1-1 | TRBV5-1 | TRBD1 | TGCGCCAGCAGCTCACAGGGGGAGAACACTGAAGCTTTCTTT | CASSSQGENTEAFF
- | TRBJ1-3 | TRBV11-2 | - | TGTGCCAGCAGCCCTACGACAGGAAACACCATATATTTT | CASSPTTGNTIYF
- | TRBJ2-6 | TRBV14 | TRBD2 | TGTGCCAGCCAAGGACTAGGACTTGGTGGGGCCAACGTCCTGACTTTC | CASQGLGLGGANVLTF
- | TRBJ2-7 | TRBV6-2/TRBV6-3 | TRBD1 | TGTGCCAGCAGTTACACGGGACAGCGGATGGACGAGCAGTACTTC | CASSYTGQRMDEQYF
once | TRBJ2-2 | TRBV9 | - | TGTGCCAGCAGCGTACGGTCCTCGAACACCGGGGAGCTGTTTTTT | CASSVRSSNTGELFF
- | TRBJ1-5 | TRBV7-9 | - | TGTGCCAGCAGCTTAGAGCGGCAGCCCCAGCATTTT | CASSLERQPQHF
- | TRBJ2-1 | TRBV4-3 | - | TGCGCCAGCAGCCAAGTGACAAGAAGGGAGCAGTTCTTC | CASSQVTRREQFF
once | TRBJ2-3 | TRBV30 | TRBD2 | TGTGCCTCCCGTGAGCCGGGAGGCCCCACAGATACGCAGTATTTT | CASREPGGPTDTQYF
- | TRBJ1-6 | TRBV27 | - | TGTGCCAGCAGGTCGGGGAGGGCCGAAGCCGAACTGGAGTATTCACCCCTCCACTTT | CASRSGRAEAELEYSPLHF
- | TRBJ2-1 | TRBV4-3 | TRBD2 | TGCGCCAGCAGCCAAGGAAGCAGACTAGCCGTCCTTTACAATGAGCAGTTCTTC | CASSQGSRLAVLYNEQFF
- | TRBJ2-1 | TRBV7-9 | TRBD1 | TGTGCCGCGGGGACAGGGGGCGCGGACGCCTACAATGAGCAGTTCTTC | CAAGTGGADAYNEQFF
- | TRBJ2-7 | TRBV18 | - | TGTGCCAGCTCACCGCTGCCAGCGCATTACGAGCAGTACTTC | CASSPLPAHYEQYF
few | TRBJ2-7 | TRBV18 | - | TGTGCCAGCTCACCTCAGGGATCCTCCTACGAGCAGTACTTC | CASSPQGSSYEQYF
- | TRBJ2-2 | TRBV2 | TRBD2 | TGTGCCAGCACCCAACCCCGGACGGGAGGGACCGGGGAGCTGTTTTTT | CASTQPRTGGTGELFF
- | TRBJ2-2 | TRBV28 | - | TGTGCCAGCAGTCCTTCCAACCCCCTCAGGGACAGGGTTGGTAGGCTAGCGGGCACCGGGGAGCTGTTTTTT | CASSPSNPLRDRVGRLAGTGELFF
- | TRBJ2-7 | TRBV10-3 | TRBD2 | TGTGCCATCGGCTCTCGGAAGCGGGATTCCTACGAGCAGTACTTC | CAIGSRKRDSYEQYF
- | TRBJ2-5 | TRBV28 | - | TGTGCCAGCAGTTTAGTCGAGGGGGATATGGGAGAGACCCAGTACTTC | CASSLVEGDMGETQYF